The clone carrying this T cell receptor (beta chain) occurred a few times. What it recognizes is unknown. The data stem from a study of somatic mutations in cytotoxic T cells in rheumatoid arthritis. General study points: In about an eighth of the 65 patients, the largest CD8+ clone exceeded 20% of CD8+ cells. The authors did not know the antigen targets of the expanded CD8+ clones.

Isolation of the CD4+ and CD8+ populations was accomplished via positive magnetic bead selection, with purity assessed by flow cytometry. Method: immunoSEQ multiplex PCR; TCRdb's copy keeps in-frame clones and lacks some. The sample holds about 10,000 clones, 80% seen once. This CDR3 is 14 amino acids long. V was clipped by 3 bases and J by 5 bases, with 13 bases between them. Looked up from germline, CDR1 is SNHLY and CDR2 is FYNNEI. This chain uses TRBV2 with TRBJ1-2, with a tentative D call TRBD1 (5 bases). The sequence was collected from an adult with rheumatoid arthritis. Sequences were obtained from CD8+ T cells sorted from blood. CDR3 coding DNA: TGTGCCAGCAGTGAGGGGCAGGGAGGATATGGCTACACCTTC. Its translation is CASSEGQGGYGYTF.